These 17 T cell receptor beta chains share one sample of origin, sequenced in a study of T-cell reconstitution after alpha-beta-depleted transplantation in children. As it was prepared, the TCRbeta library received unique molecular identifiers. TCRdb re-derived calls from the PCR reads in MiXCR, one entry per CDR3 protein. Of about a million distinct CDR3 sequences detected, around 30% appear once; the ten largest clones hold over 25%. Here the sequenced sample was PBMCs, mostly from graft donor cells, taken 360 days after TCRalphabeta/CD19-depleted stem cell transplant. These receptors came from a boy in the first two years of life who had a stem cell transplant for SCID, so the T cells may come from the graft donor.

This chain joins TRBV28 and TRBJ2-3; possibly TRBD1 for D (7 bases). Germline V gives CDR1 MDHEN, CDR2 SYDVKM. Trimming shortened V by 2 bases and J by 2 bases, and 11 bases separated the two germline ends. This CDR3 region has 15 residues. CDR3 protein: CASSLRRGPTDTQYF. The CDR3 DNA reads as TGTGCCAGCAGTTTAAGGAGGGGGCCCACAGATACGCAGTATTTT. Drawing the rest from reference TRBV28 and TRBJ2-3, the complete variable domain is DVKVTQSSRYLVKRTGEKVFLECVQDMDHENMFWYRQDPGLGLRLIYFSYDVKMKEKGDIPEGYSVSREKKERFSLILESASTNQTSMYLCASSLRRGPTDTQYFGPGTRLTVL.

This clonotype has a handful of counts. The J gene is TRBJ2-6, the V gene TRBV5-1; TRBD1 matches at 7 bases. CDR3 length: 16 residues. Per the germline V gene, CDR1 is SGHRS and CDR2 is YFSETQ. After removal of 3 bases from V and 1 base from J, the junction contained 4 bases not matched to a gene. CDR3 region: CASSSTTGSGANVLTF. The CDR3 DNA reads TGCGCCAGCAGCTCAACGACAGGGTCTGGGGCCAACGTCCTGACTTTC. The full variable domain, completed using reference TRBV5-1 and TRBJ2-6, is KAGVTQTPRYLIKTRGQQVTLSCSPISGHRSVSWYQQTPGQGLQFLFEYFSETQRNKGNFPGRFSGRQFSNSRSEMNVSTLELGDSALYLCASSSTTGSGANVLTFGAGSRLTVL.

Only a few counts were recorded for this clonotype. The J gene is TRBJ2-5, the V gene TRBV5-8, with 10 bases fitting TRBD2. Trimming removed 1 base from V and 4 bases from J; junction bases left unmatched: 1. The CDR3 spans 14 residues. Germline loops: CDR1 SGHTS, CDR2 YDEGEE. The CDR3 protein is CASSLWTSGETQYF. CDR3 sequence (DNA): TGTGCCAGCAGCTTGTGGACTAGCGGAGAGACCCAGTACTTC.

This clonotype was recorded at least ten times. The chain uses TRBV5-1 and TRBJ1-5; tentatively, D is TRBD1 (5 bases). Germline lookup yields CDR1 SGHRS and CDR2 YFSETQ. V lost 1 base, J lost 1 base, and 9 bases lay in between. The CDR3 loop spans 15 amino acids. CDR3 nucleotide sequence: TGCGCCAGCAGCTTGTGGGGGGGAAGCAATCAGCCCCAGCATTTT. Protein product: CASSLWGGSNQPQHF.

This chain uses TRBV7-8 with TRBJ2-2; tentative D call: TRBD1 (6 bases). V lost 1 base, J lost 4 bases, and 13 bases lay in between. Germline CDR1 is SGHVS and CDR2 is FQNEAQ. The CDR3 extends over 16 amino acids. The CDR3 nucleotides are TGTGCCAGCAGCTTAGTTTACAGGGTTGGCACCGGGGAGCTGTTTTTT. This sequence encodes CASSLVYRVGTGELFF.

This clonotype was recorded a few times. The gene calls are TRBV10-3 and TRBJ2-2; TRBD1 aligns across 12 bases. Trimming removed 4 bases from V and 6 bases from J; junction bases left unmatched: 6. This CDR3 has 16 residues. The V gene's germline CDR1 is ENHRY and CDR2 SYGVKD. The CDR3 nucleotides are TGTGCCATCAGTGCCCGGGACAGGGGGCGGGCCGGGGAGCTGTTTTTT. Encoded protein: CAISARDRGRAGELFF.

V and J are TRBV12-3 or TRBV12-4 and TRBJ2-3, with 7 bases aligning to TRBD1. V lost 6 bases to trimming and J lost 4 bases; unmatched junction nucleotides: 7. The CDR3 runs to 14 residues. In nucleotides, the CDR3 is TGTGCCAGCAGGCCCGACAGGGTCCCAGATACGCAGTATTTT. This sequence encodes CASRPDRVPDTQYF.

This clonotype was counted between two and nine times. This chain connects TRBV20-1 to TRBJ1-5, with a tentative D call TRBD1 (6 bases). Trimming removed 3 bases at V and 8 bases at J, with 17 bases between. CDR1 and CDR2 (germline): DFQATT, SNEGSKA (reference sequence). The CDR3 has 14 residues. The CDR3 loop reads CSASGGGPSEPQHF. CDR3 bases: TGCAGTGCTAGTGGGGGGGGGCCCTCGGAGCCCCAGCATTTT.

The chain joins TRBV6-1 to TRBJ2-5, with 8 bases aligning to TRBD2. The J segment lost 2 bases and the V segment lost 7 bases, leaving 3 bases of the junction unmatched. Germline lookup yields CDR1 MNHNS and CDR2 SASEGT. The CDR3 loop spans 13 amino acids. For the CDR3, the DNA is TGTGCCAGCAAGCGGGAGAAACAAGAGACCCAGTACTTC. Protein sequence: CASKREKQETQYF.

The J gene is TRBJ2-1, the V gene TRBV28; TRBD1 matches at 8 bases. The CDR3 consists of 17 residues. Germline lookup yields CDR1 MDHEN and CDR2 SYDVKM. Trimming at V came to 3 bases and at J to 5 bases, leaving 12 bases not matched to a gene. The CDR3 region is CASSFPPRQGLDNEQFF. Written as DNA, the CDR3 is TGTGCCAGCAGTTTCCCCCCTCGACAGGGGTTGGACAATGAGCAGTTCTTC.

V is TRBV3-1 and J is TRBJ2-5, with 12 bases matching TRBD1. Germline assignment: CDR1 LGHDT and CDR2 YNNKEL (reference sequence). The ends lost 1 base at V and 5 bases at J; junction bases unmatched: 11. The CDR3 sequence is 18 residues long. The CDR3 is CASSQGGTGGRSRETQYF. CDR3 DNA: TGTGCCAGCAGCCAAGGAGGGACAGGGGGCCGGTCCAGGGAGACCCAGTACTTC.

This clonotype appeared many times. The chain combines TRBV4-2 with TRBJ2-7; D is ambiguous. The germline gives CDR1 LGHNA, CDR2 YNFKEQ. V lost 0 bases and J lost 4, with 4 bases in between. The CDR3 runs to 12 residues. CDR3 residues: CASSQDLYEQYF. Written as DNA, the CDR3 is TGTGCCAGCAGCCAAGATCTATACGAGCAGTACTTC.

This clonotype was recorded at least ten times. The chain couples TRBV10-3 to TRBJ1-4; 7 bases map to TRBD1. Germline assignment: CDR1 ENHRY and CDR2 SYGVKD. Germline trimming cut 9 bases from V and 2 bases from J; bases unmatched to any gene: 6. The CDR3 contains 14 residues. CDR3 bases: TGTGCCATAGGACAGGCCGGGACTAATGAAAAACTGTTTTTT. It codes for CAIGQAGTNEKLFF.

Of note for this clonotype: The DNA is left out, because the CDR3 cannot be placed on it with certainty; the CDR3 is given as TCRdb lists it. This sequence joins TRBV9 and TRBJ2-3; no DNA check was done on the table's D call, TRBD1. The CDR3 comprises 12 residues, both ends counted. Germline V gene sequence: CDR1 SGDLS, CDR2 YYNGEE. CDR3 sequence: CASSVGTGSPRF.

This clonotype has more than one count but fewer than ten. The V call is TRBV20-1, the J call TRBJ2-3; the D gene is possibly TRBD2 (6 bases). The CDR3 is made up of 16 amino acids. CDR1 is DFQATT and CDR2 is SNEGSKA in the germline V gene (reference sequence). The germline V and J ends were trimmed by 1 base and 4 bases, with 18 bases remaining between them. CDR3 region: CSARGTQTGVADTQYF. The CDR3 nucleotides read TGCAGTGCTAGAGGTACCCAGACGGGGGTAGCAGATACGCAGTATTTT.

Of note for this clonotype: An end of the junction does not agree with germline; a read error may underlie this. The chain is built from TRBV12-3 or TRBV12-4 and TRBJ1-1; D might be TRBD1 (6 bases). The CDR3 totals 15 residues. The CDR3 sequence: CASRPQGGVNAEAFF. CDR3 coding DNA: TGTGCCAGCAGACCACAGGGCGGCGTGAACGCTGAAGCTTTCTTT.

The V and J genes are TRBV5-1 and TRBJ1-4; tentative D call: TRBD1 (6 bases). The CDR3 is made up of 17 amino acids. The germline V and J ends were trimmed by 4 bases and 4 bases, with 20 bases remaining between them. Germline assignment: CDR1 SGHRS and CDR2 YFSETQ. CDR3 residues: CASSLGQGIGYNEKLFF. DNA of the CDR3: TGCGCCAGCAGCCTGGGGCAGGGGATAGGCTATAATGAAAAACTGTTTTTT.